This T cell receptor beta chain originates from a study of blood T cell repertoires in COVID-19. Looking at the study overall: From the United States, Italy and Spain came samples of acute and convalescent COVID-19. From T cells, B-cell-depleted T cells, or PBMCs came the material, which was cDNA or gDNA.

V was cut by 4 bases and J by 4 bases, with 20 bases left in between. This CDR3 region has 16 residues. Germline values: CDR1 SGHRS, CDR2 YFSETQ. Seattle patients were enrolled while actively infected and followed longitudinally. Per the original methods: Amplifying reference gene primers gave estimates of nucleated cell counts. TCRdb keeps only in-frame clones here, not all; method: immunoSEQ multiplex PCR. That table furnishes V, J and clone size, whereas the DNA furnished D and trimming. The sample consists of roughly 380,000 clones, approximately 91% of them appearing once. Material for sequencing was peripheral blood. This chain connects TRBV5-1 to TRBJ2-5, with a weak D call TRBD1 (6 bases). This TCR was recovered from a woman aged 40-49 years with COVID-19, enrolled during active disease. The CDR3 DNA reads as TGCGCCAGCAGCGCGCAGGGGTCAGGGTCCGGAGAGACCCAGTACTTC. Its translation: CASSAQGSGSGETQYF.